This T cell receptor (beta chain) was found in a study of regulatory T cells in long-lasting Graves disease. Worth noting for this clonotype: Its antigen is as yet unknown.

Time point reported: newly diagnosed GD, antithyroid drugs for less than 3 months. Making the TCR library involved RNA that had been extracted from PBMCs. Staff took roughly 9.6 milliliters of peripheral blood and put it into EDTA tubes. Study observations and caveats: Reduced TCR diversity was observed in persistent Graves' patients versus newly diagnosed patients. The researchers studied only peripheral blood, not thyroid tissue.

This CDR3 has 15 amino acids. Germline CDR1 reads SGHRS; CDR2 reads YFSETQ. Trimming removed 4 bases at V and 6 bases at J, with 16 bases between. Arm-PCR of CDR3 regions and iRepertoire HTBI primers were the basis on which TCR beta libraries were built. Using its own MiXCR run on the multiplex PCR reads, TCRdb lists one record per CDR3 protein. The data hold around 420,000 distinct CDR3 sequences, with roughly a sixth observed a single time. V and J are TRBV5-1 and TRBJ1-4; D is unclear. Material: peripheral blood mononuclear cells (PBMCs), obtained at new diagnosis, from a patient treated with antithyroid drugs. This clonotype originated in a female donor with Graves disease. Written as DNA, the CDR3 is TGCGCCAGCAGCCCGGACGGTCTATCCCATGAAAAACTGTTTTTT. Amino acids: CASSPDGLSHEKLFF.